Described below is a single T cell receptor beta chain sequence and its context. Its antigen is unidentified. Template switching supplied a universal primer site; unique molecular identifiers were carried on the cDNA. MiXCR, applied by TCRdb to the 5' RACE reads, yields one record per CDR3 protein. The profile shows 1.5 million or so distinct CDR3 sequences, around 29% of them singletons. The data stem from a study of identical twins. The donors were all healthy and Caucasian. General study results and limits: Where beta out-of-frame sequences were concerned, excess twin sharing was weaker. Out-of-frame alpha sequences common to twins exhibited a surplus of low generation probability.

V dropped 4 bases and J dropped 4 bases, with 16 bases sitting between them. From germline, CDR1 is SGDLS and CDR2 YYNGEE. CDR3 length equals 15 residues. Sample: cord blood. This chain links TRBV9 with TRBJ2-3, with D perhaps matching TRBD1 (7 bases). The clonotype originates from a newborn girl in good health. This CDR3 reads CASSTRQGGPDTQYF. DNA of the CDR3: TGTGCCAGCAGCACCCGACAGGGAGGTCCAGATACGCAGTATTTT.